Listed below are T cell receptor beta chains from one sample, sequenced in a study of T cell responses to AZD1222 COVID-19 vaccine. Repertoires were generated with immunoSEQ multiplex PCR, while TCRdb's copy carries only in-frame clones and drops some. The sample has about 100,000 clones, roughly 84% seen once. The specimen comprised peripheral blood, sampled on day 0 of AZD1222 vaccination. The receptors shown here come from an adult in good health. Both conserved end residues are part of each CDR3. The D gene is left open where the match is weak. Not all rows give a size; the values are once, few, many and, for expanded clones, a class.

D: NA
V: TRBV29-1
size: NA
J: TRBJ2-5
CDR3: CSVVPRGSGQFGETQYF
DNA: TGCAGCGTTGTGCCCAGGGGTAGCGGGCAGTTTGGGGAGACCCAGTACTTC

D: NA
V: TRBV4-1
size: few
J: TRBJ1-3
CDR3: CASSQDRGGWVTGNTIYF
DNA: TGCGCCAGCAGCCAAGATCGGGGTGGATGGGTCACCGGAAACACCATATATTTT

D: NA
V: TRBV29-1
size: NA
J: TRBJ2-1
CDR3: CSVDPSGQSYNEQFF
DNA: TGCAGCGTTGACCCGAGTGGGCAGAGCTACAATGAGCAGTTCTTC

D: NA
V: TRBV19
size: NA
J: TRBJ2-4
CDR3: CASSPLTSNLAKNIQYF
DNA: TGTGCCAGTAGTCCCCTCACTAGCAACCTAGCCAAAAACATTCAGTACTTC

D: NA
V: TRBV6-4
size: NA
J: TRBJ2-2
CDR3: CASSDSGEIGELFF
DNA: TGTGCCAGCAGTGACTCAGGAGAAATCGGGGAGCTGTTTTTT

D: TRBD2
V: TRBV3-1/TRBV3-2
size: NA
J: TRBJ2-7
CDR3: CASSQAGAGTSGEQYF
DNA: TGTGCCAGCAGCCAAGCAGGAGCCGGGACTAGCGGCGAGCAGTACTTC

D: TRBD1
V: TRBV19
size: NA
J: TRBJ2-7
CDR3: CASSVDRGYEQYF
DNA: TGTGCCAGTAGTGTCGACAGGGGCTACGAGCAGTACTTC

D: NA
V: TRBV15
size: once
J: TRBJ2-3
CDR3: CATSRAQVKDTQYF
DNA: TGTGCCACCAGCAGAGCACAGGTTAAAGATACGCAGTATTTT

D: NA
V: TRBV5-1
size: NA
J: TRBJ2-6
CDR3: CASSLDSTPGANVLTF
DNA: TGCGCCAGCAGCTTGGATAGCACCCCCGGGGCCAACGTCCTGACTTTC

D: NA
V: TRBV7-3
size: NA
J: TRBJ2-1
CDR3: CASSLIPLPSYNEQFF
DNA: TGTGCCAGCAGCTTGATCCCACTTCCCTCCTACAATGAGCAGTTCTTC

D: TRBD2
V: TRBV5-1
size: NA
J: TRBJ2-2
CDR3: CASSLAGSGGTGELFF
DNA: TGCGCCAGCAGCTTGGCCGGAAGCGGGGGCACCGGGGAGCTGTTTTTT

D: NA
V: TRBV18
size: once
J: TRBJ1-4
CDR3: CASSPPIQNSMNEKLFF
DNA: TGTGCCAGCTCACCACCGATTCAGAACAGCATGAATGAAAAACTGTTTTTT

D: NA
V: TRBV7-2
size: NA
J: TRBJ2-1
CDR3: CASSLRADGIYNEQFF
DNA: TGTGCCAGCAGCTTAAGGGCGGACGGTATCTACAATGAGCAGTTCTTC

D: NA
V: TRBV7-3
size: NA
J: TRBJ2-2
CDR3: CASSSVDPGGELFF
DNA: TGTGCCAGCAGCTCGGTGGACCCCGGCGGGGAGCTGTTTTTT

D: NA
V: TRBV12-3/TRBV12-4
size: NA
J: TRBJ2-2
CDR3: CASSGGNTGELFF
DNA: TGTGCCAGCAGCGGGGGGAACACCGGGGAGCTGTTTTTT

D: TRBD2
V: TRBV9
size: NA
J: TRBJ2-5
CDR3: CASSVAPTGTSGQETQYF
DNA: TGTGCCAGCAGCGTAGCCCCAACTGGGACTAGCGGACAAGAGACCCAGTACTTC

D: NA
V: TRBV11-3
size: NA
J: TRBJ1-4
CDR3: CASSGSLNEKLFF
DNA: TGTGCCAGCTCCGGGTCCTTAAATGAAAAACTGTTTTTT

D: TRBD1
V: TRBV9
size: few
J: TRBJ1-1
CDR3: CASSWGQGGMNTEAFF
DNA: TGTGCCAGCAGCTGGGGACAGGGAGGGATGAACACTGAAGCTTTCTTT

D: TRBD1
V: TRBV27
size: NA
J: TRBJ1-6
CDR3: CAVRGRNNSPLHF
DNA: TGTGCCGTCAGGGGGAGAAATAATTCACCCCTCCACTTT

D: NA
V: TRBV7-2
size: NA
J: TRBJ2-7
CDR3: CASSPSGKRSNEQYF
DNA: TGTGCCAGCAGTCCTTCCGGGAAGCGGAGCAACGAGCAGTACTTC

D: TRBD1
V: TRBV11-2
size: NA
J: TRBJ1-2
CDR3: CASSSTRTGRGYTF
DNA: TGTGCCAGCAGTTCCACCCGGACAGGTCGAGGCTACACCTTC

D: NA
V: TRBV7-2
size: NA
J: TRBJ2-2
CDR3: CASSLSNTGELFF
DNA: TGTGCCAGCAGCTTATCAAACACCGGGGAGCTGTTTTTT

D: TRBD2
V: TRBV7-9
size: once
J: TRBJ2-1
CDR3: CASSQTSGSYNEQFF
DNA: TGTGCCAGCAGCCAGACTAGCGGTTCCTACAATGAGCAGTTCTTC

D: TRBD1
V: TRBV28
size: NA
J: TRBJ1-2
CDR3: CASSSGQDYGYTF
DNA: TGTGCCAGCAGTTCCGGACAGGACTATGGCTACACCTTC

D: TRBD1
V: TRBV7-2
size: NA
J: TRBJ1-2
CDR3: CASRGGSFGQGGYGYTF
DNA: TGTGCCAGCAGAGGGGGGTCCTTTGGACAGGGAGGCTATGGCTACACCTTC

D: NA
V: TRBV6-1
size: NA
J: TRBJ1-2
CDR3: CASSDDSHGYTF
DNA: TGTGCCAGCAGTGACGACAGCCATGGCTACACCTTC

D: TRBD2
V: TRBV25-1
size: NA
J: TRBJ2-7
CDR3: CASKRSSGLYEQYF
DNA: TGTGCCAGCAAGAGGTCTAGCGGGCTATACGAGCAGTACTTC

D: NA
V: TRBV11-2
size: NA
J: TRBJ2-6
CDR3: CASSLVSSGANVLTF
DNA: TGTGCCAGCAGCTTAGTTAGCTCTGGGGCCAACGTCCTGACTTTC

D: NA
V: TRBV6-5
size: NA
J: TRBJ2-6
CDR3: CASSNSGAGANVLTF
DNA: TGTGCCAGCAGTAACTCAGGGGCTGGGGCCAACGTCCTGACTTTC